This paragraph reports one T cell receptor beta chain. CDR1 and CDR2 (germline): SGHTA, FQGNSA. The CDR3 consists of 15 residues. V was pared by 5 bases and J by 6 bases, with 10 bases of the junction left unmatched. The sample comes from a study of cytomegalovirus exposure and HLA in healthy donors. The donors formed part of the roughly 110-subject validation cohort, distinct from the approximately 630-subject first cohort. Measured with immunoSEQ multiplex PCR; TCRdb has only the in-frame clones, and not every one. The profile shows about 160,000 clones, approximately 96% of them singletons. The chain joins TRBV7-2 to TRBJ2-7, with 10 bases fitting TRBD1. This sequence originates from a woman between 18 and 30 years old in good health and CMV-seronegative. The sequencing input was PBMCs. The DNA for the CDR3 is TGTGCCAGCAGCCCCCGGGACAGGGGTATGGGCGAGCAGTACTTC. It is translated as CASSPRDRGMGEQYF.